What follows are 32 T cell receptor beta chains derived from one specimen sequenced in a study of beta chain features in type 1 diabetes (dated by TCRdb to between 2017 and 2018). The library was made by the immunoSEQ multiplex PCR assay. The High Capacity cDNA Reverse Transcription Kit was used to reverse transcribe all of the isolated RNA, meaning that expressed TCRB transcripts were what got sequenced. Drawn from immuneACCESS, this table holds only the in-frame rearrangements with V and J called that TCRdb kept. Clones are partly lost; checked studies trace under half to an unresolved V gene and leave the rest unexplained. The sample profile shows 680,000 or so clones; around 16% of them were found once. Under 0.095% of the sample rests with the top ten. The sequenced sample was naive CD4+ T cells from blood. The cell subset or site label, read with the paper, signifies: true naive CD4+ T cells. The receptor source for this set is a man younger than 35 in good health.

The chain has TRBV5-1 and TRBJ2-7; TRBD1 matches at 7 bases. Trimming took 5 bases from V and 4 from J; bases not matched to a gene: 12. The CDR3 runs to 15 residues. In germline, CDR1 is SGHRS, CDR2 YFSETQ. The DNA for the CDR3 is TGCGCCAGCAGACCAAAAGACAGGGTTTCTTACGAGCAGTACTTC. The encoded protein is CASRPKDRVSYEQYF.

This clone was seen more than once but under ten times. The V call is TRBV4-1, the J call TRBJ2-2; possibly TRBD1 or TRBD2 for D (5 bases each). This CDR3 spans 16 amino acids. Germline-derived CDR1 and CDR2 are MGHRA and YSYEKL. V gave up 6 bases and J gave up 4 bases, with 18 bases separating them. CDR3 region: CASRDYGRESTGELFF. CDR3 DNA: TGCGCCAGCAGAGACTACGGCAGGGAGTCCACCGGGGAGCTGTTTTTT.

The rearrangement links TRBV30 to TRBJ2-3, with D possibly TRBD1 on 5 matching bases. V dropped 0 bases and J dropped 5 bases, with 9 bases sitting between them. Germline V gives CDR1 GTSNPN, CDR2 SVGIG (reference sequence). This CDR3 region has 13 residues. The CDR3 DNA reads as TGTGCCTGGAGTGTCAGGGCCGGAGATACGCAGTATTTT. Encoded protein: CAWSVRAGDTQYF.

In this sample, this clone turned up a few times. The V call is TRBV27, the J call TRBJ2-5; tentative D call: TRBD1 (6 bases). TRBJ2-7 matches the DNA end more closely, so the J call is doubtful. The germline V gene encodes CDR1 MNHEY and CDR2 SMNVEV (reference sequence). The CDR3 consists of 13 residues. In DNA form, the CDR3 reads TGTGCCAGCAGTTTAGCCAGGGGATACGAGCAGTACTTC. Translated, it gives CASSLARGYEQYF.

Remarks on this clone: This same CDR3 is encoded by further DNA sequences in the sample. The V gene is TRBV29-1, the J gene TRBJ1-1; TRBD1 aligns across 7 bases. Trimming at V came to 4 bases and at J to 3 bases, leaving 2 bases not matched to a gene. The CDR3 length is 12 residues. From germline, CDR1 is SQVTM and CDR2 ANQGSEA. CDR3 DNA sequence: TGCAGCGTTGGGACAGGCCACACTGAAGCTTTCTTT. Amino acid sequence: CSVGTGHTEAFF.

This clone was counted between two and nine times. V gene TRBV4-1 combines with J gene TRBJ1-1; D may be TRBD1 (5 bases). The CDR3 length is 16 residues. Per the germline V gene, CDR1 is MGHRA and CDR2 is YSYEKL. V was trimmed by 0 bases and J by 6 bases, leaving 17 bases between them. The CDR3 loop reads CASSQDRGNEIPEAFF. CDR3 sequence (DNA): TGCGCCAGCAGCCAAGATAGGGGTAACGAGATCCCTGAAGCTTTCTTT.

This chain uses TRBV28 with TRBJ1-2, with D uncertain. This CDR3 region has 11 residues. The V gene's germline CDR1 is MDHEN and CDR2 SYDVKM. The V end was cut by 5 bases, the J end by 8 bases, with 9 bases between. CDR3 nucleotide sequence: TGTGCCAGCAGTACCCCGCGAGGCTACACCTTC. It encodes CASSTPRGYTF.

In this sample, this clone turned up a few times. The rearrangement joins TRBV6-5 to TRBJ2-1; 13 nucleotides agree with TRBD2. Germline lookup yields CDR1 MNHEY and CDR2 SVGAGI. The ends lost 2 bases at V and 9 bases at J; junction bases unmatched: 7. The CDR3 sequence is 16 residues long. The CDR3 is CASSYRTSGRGGEQFF. CDR3 coding DNA: TGTGCCAGCAGTTACCGGACTAGCGGGAGAGGAGGTGAGCAGTTCTTC.

The chain has TRBV9 and TRBJ2-7; perhaps TRBD1 as D (6 bases). From germline, CDR1 is SGDLS and CDR2 YYNGEE. Trimming removed 5 bases at V and 0 bases at J, with 12 bases between. CDR3 length: 14 amino acids. Written as DNA, the CDR3 is TGTGCCAGCAGTCCTCAGACAGGCTCCTACGAGCAGTACTTC. It specifies CASSPQTGSYEQYF.

This chain links TRBV4-1 with TRBJ1-2; D might be TRBD1 (5 bases). The CDR3 spans 13 residues. The germline V and J ends were trimmed by 0 bases and 11 bases, with 13 bases remaining between them. Germline V gene lookup returns CDR1 MGHRA and CDR2 YSYEKL. CDR3 sequence: CASSQEDAGEYTF. In DNA, the CDR3 is TGCGCCAGCAGCCAAGAAGACGCGGGGGAGTACACCTTC.

The J gene is TRBJ1-5, the V gene TRBV27; 7 bases fit TRBD1. This CDR3 region has 17 residues. Germline lookup yields CDR1 MNHEY and CDR2 SMNVEV (reference sequence). Trimming removed 5 bases from V and 0 bases from J; junction bases left unmatched: 10. In DNA form, the CDR3 reads TGTGCCAGCAGTCCGAGGACAGGCGAAAATAGCAATCAGCCCCAGCATTTT. Translation gives CASSPRTGENSNQPQHF.

The genes are TRBV28 and TRBJ2-5, with D hard to call. The CDR3 covers 12 residues. Trimming removed 2 bases at V and 5 bases at J, with 6 bases between. The germline gives CDR1 MDHEN, CDR2 SYDVKM. Here the CDR3 reads CASSLNWETQYF. In DNA form, the CDR3 reads TGTGCCAGCAGTTTAAATTGGGAGACCCAGTACTTC.

The J gene is TRBJ1-2, the V gene TRBV7-2; D unresolved. CDR1 SGHTA and CDR2 FQGNSA come from the germline V gene. CDR3 length: 12 amino acids. V was cut by 2 bases and J by 7 bases, with 8 bases left in between. The CDR3 reads CASSLWEGGYTF. The CDR3 DNA reads TGTGCCAGCAGCTTATGGGAGGGTGGCTACACCTTC.

This chain joins TRBV7-7 and TRBJ2-2, with a weak D call TRBD1 (6 bases). V lost 5 bases to trimming and J lost 2 bases, with 12 bases between them. The germline V gene encodes CDR1 SSHAT and CDR2 FNYEAQ (reference sequence). This CDR3 comprises 15 residues. The CDR3 DNA reads as TGTGCCAGCAGCGCCCGGACAGTAAACACCGGGGAGCTGTTTTTT. The encoded protein is CASSARTVNTGELFF.

This clone was picked up a small number of times. The chain carries TRBV7-2 and TRBJ2-3, with unresolved D. CDR1 and CDR2 from the germline V gene are SGHTA and FQGNSA. With 0 bases removed from V and 4 bases from J, the gap between germline ends came to 2 bases. The CDR3 runs to 12 residues. In nucleotides, the CDR3 is TGTGCCAGCAGCTTAGCTGCAGATACGCAGTATTTT. Its protein product is CASSLAADTQYF.

Regarding this clone: With a much larger clone just one base away, this may be a read error. Other nucleotide sequences in the sample specify the same CDR3. The rearrangement links TRBV7-2 to TRBJ2-3; no reliable D call. V lost 2 bases to trimming and J lost 5 bases, with 2 bases between them. Germline CDR1 is SGHTA and CDR2 is FQGNSA. The CDR3 runs to 11 residues. This CDR3 is CASSLKDTQYF. In DNA, the CDR3 is TGTGCCAGCAGCTTAAAAGATACGCAGTATTTT.

The genes are TRBV7-8 and TRBJ2-7, with D possibly called TRBD1 or TRBD2 (5 bases each). CDR1 is SGHVS, CDR2 FQNEAQ, per germline. The CDR3 consists of 13 residues. Trimming cost V 10 bases and J 4 bases, with 17 bases left between them. CDR3 DNA: TGTGCCACCCGAACATTTGGGGGTTACGAGCAGTACTTC. Translation gives CATRTFGGYEQYF. The full variable domain, completed using reference TRBV7-8 and TRBJ2-7, is GAGVSQSPRYKVAKRGQDVALRCDPISGHVSLFWYQQALGQGPEFLTYFQNEAQLDKSGLPSDRFFAERPEGSVSTLKIQRTQQEDSAVYLCATRTFGGYEQYFGPGTRLTVT.

The chain couples TRBV29-1 to TRBJ1-2; D might be TRBD1 (6 bases). Trimming stripped 6 bases from V and 1 base from J, with 12 bases between. From germline, CDR1 is SQVTM and CDR2 ANQGSEA. The CDR3 consists of 13 residues. The CDR3 nucleotides read TGCAGCGTGTCGGGGGCAGGTAACTATGGCTACACCTTC. It yields the protein CSVSGAGNYGYTF.

This clone was seen a handful of times. The J gene is TRBJ1-5, the V gene TRBV25-1; D not certain. CDR1 is MGHDK, CDR2 SYGVNS, per germline. Trimming took off 4 bases at V and 2 bases at J, with 6 bases between the two ends. The CDR3 runs to 13 residues. This CDR3 is CASSVGGNQPQHF. The CDR3 DNA is TGTGCCAGCAGTGTCGGGGGCAATCAGCCCCAGCATTTT.

This clone has just a few counts. The chain uses TRBV28 and TRBJ1-2; unclear D gene. The germline V gene has CDR1 MDHEN and CDR2 SYDVKM. V shed 6 bases and J shed 3 bases, with 5 bases lying between them. The CDR3 runs 11 residues. The CDR3 coding sequence is TGTGCCAGCAGATGGGACTATGGCTACACCTTC. It codes for CASRWDYGYTF.

This clone was counted between two and nine times. The chain recombines TRBV28 with TRBJ2-5, with unresolved D. CDR3 size: 12 residues. Per germline, CDR1 MDHEN and CDR2 SYDVKM. Trimming took 4 bases from V and 6 from J, leaving 9 bases between them. The CDR3 region has the DNA TGTGCCAGCAGTTCCGGCCGGAAGACCCAGTACTTC. This translates into CASSSGRKTQYF.

In its sample, this clone was seen a few times. The chain employs TRBV6-5 and TRBJ2-3; D is undetermined. The V gene's germline CDR1 is MNHEY and CDR2 SVGAGI. Trimming took 6 bases from V and 1 from J, leaving 8 bases between them. The CDR3 is 13 residues long. The CDR3 DNA reads as TGTGCCAGCAGCATGGACGGCACAGATACGCAGTATTTT. This codes for CASSMDGTDTQYF.

This clone appeared a few times. J is TRBJ2-7 and V is TRBV12-5; D is perhaps TRBD2 (6 bases). Trimming pared 8 bases from V and 3 bases from J, leaving 17 bases between. Germline V gives CDR1 LGHNT, CDR2 FRNRAP. This CDR3 contains 14 residues. CDR3 residues: CASPTPSGVYEQYF. The CDR3 DNA is TGTGCTAGTCCGACCCCGTCGGGGGTCTACGAGCAGTACTTC.

This clone was observed a few times. The chain joins TRBV4-1 to TRBJ1-5; weak D call: TRBD1 (5 bases). Trimming pared 1 base from V and 6 bases from J, leaving 16 bases between. The CDR3 spans 16 residues. CDR1 and CDR2 (germline): MGHRA, YSYEKL. The CDR3 protein is CASSQVLAGQPQPQHF. The CDR3 coding sequence is TGCGCCAGCAGCCAAGTATTGGCGGGGCAGCCTCAGCCCCAGCATTTT.

This clone was seen more than once but under ten times. The V gene is TRBV11-2, the J gene TRBJ1-2; D is unresolved. Germline CDR1 SGHAT, CDR2 FQNNGV. This CDR3 comprises 15 residues. V lost 2 bases and J 0 bases, leaving 10 bases between the germline ends. The CDR3 nucleotides read TGTGCCAGCAGCTTAAGGACGGCCACTAACTATGGCTACACCTTC. Its protein is CASSLRTATNYGYTF.

There are a few counts of this clone. The chain carries TRBV5-1 and TRBJ2-1, with TRBD2 identical over 11 bases. The CDR3 covers 15 residues. Per germline, CDR1 SGHRS and CDR2 YFSETQ. V dropped 0 bases and J dropped 8; count of bases not matched to a gene: 4. The CDR3 is CASSLGLAGRYEQFF. The CDR3 bases are TGCGCCAGCAGCTTGGGACTAGCGGGGAGGTATGAGCAGTTCTTC.

This clone was recorded a few times. V and J are TRBV5-4 and TRBJ1-4, with 7 bases that match TRBD1. V dropped 4 bases and J dropped 8; count of bases not matched to a gene: 8. CDR3 length: 14 amino acids. The germline V gene encodes CDR1 SGHNT and CDR2 YYREEE (reference sequence). CDR3 sequence reads: CASSPTGREEKLFF. The CDR3, as DNA: TGTGCCAGCAGCCCGACAGGGCGGGAAGAAAAACTGTTTTTT. The full variable domain, in which reference TRBV5-4 and TRBJ1-4 provide the parts outside the CDR3, is ETGVTQSPTHLIKTRGQQVTLRCSSQSGHNTVSWYQQALGQGPQFIFQYYREEENGRGNFPPRFSGLQFPNYSSELNVNALELDDSALYLCASSPTGREEKLFFGSGTQLSVL.

This sequence joins TRBV9 and TRBJ2-3; D not resolved. The V gene lost 4 bases and the J gene lost 0 bases, with 9 bases spanning the gap. The CDR3 loop spans 14 amino acids. CDR1 is SGDLS and CDR2 is YYNGEE in the germline V gene. CDR3 DNA sequence: TGTGCCAGCAGCAGGGATTTTAGCACAGATACGCAGTATTTT. This gives the protein CASSRDFSTDTQYF.

This rearrangement joins TRBV28 to TRBJ2-7; 7 bases agree with TRBD2. The trim removed 4 bases at V and 2 bases at J, leaving 11 bases unmatched. The CDR3 loop spans 16 amino acids. Germline V gene lookup returns CDR1 MDHEN and CDR2 SYDVKM. The DNA for the CDR3 is TGTGCCAGCAGTTCCCCTGGGAGCGGGGTTACCTACGAGCAGTACTTC. As protein: CASSSPGSGVTYEQYF.

This chain uses TRBV7-9 with TRBJ2-3; D ambiguous. Germline lookup yields CDR1 SEHNR and CDR2 FQNEAQ (reference sequence). Trimming pared 3 bases from V and 0 bases from J, leaving 10 bases between. This CDR3 is built from 15 residues. CDR3 sequence: CASSFLRQSTDTQYF. Written as DNA, the CDR3 is TGTGCCAGCAGCTTTTTGCGGCAGAGCACAGATACGCAGTATTTT.

This clone was seen only once. The chain recombines TRBV9 with TRBJ2-3; 7 bases match TRBD2. Unmatched junction bases numbered 6, after V lost 0 bases and J lost 5 bases. The CDR3 loop spans 15 amino acids. Germline-derived CDR1 and CDR2 are SGDLS and YYNGEE. The CDR3 sequence: CASSVGWSGGDTQYF. The CDR3 nucleotides read TGTGCCAGCAGCGTAGGATGGTCGGGGGGAGATACGCAGTATTTT.

This clone has more than one count but fewer than ten. This chain joins TRBV28 and TRBJ2-6, with 10 bases matching TRBD1. CDR1 is MDHEN, CDR2 SYDVKM, per germline. V trimming: 7 bases; J trimming: 4 bases; junction bases outside the gene matches: 22. The CDR3 is 21 residues long. CDR3 in amino acids: CASTPNGRRDRGAVGANVLTF. The CDR3 DNA reads as TGTGCCAGCACCCCCAACGGGAGGAGGGACAGGGGAGCGGTAGGGGCCAACGTCCTGACTTTC.